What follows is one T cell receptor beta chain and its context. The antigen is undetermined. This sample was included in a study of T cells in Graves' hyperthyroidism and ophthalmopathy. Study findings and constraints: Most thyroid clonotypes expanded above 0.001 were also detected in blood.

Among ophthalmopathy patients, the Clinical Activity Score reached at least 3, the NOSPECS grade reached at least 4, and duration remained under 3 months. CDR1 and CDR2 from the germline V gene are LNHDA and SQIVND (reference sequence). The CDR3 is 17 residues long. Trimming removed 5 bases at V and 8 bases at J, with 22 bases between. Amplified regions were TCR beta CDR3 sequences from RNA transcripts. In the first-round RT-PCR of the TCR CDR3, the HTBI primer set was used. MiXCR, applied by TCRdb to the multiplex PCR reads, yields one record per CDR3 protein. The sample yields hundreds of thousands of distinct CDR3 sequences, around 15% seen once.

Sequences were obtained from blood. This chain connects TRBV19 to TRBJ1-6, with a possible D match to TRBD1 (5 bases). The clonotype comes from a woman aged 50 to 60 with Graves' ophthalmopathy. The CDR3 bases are TGTGCCAGTAGTGCAAACAGGAGACCGACCGGGGATTCACCCCTCCACTTT. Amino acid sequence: CASSANRRPTGDSPLHF. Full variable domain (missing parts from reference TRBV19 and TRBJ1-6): DGGITQSPKYLFRKEGQNVTLSCEQNLNHDAMYWYRQDPGQGLRLIYYSQIVNDFQKGDIAEGYSVSREKKESFPLTVTSAQKNPTAFYLCASSANRRPTGDSPLHFGNGTRLTVT.